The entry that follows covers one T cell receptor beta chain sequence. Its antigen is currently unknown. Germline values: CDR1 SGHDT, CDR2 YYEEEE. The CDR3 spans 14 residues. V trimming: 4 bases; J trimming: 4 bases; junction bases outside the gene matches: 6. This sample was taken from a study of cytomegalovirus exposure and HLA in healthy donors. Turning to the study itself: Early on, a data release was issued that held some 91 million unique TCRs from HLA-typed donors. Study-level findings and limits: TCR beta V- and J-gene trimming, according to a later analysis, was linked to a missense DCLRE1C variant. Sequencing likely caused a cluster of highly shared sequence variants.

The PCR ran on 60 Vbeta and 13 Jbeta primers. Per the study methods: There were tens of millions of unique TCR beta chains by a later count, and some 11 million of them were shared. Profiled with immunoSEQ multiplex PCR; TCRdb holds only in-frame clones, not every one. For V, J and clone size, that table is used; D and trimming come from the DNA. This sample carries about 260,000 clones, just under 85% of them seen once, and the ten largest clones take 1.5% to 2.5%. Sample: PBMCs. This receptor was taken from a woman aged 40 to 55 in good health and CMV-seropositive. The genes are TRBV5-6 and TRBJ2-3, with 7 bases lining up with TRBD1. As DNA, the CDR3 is TGTGCCAGCAGCCACACCGGGACAGCAGATACGCAGTATTTT. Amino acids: CASSHTGTADTQYF.